The next 18 T cell receptor beta chains were all read from a single sample in a study of patients and donors after allogeneic stem cell transplantation. TCRdb ran MiXCR on the RT-PCR reads and lists one entry per CDR3 protein. Among about 200,000 distinct CDR3 sequences listed, 38% were seen once. Input material: blood, either unsorted or a sorted T cell fraction (not recorded which). These receptors came from a human donor who was either an allogeneic HSCT recipient or a stem cell or donor lymphocyte infusion donor (not recorded which). It is not recorded whose cells these are; they may come from a transplant donor.

The chain employs TRBV3-1 and TRBJ1-1; no definite D call. V was shortened by 2 bases and J by 4 bases, with 14 bases between the two germline ends. The CDR3 is made up of 15 amino acids. Germline CDR1 reads LGHDT; CDR2 reads YNNKEL (reference sequence). CDR3 in amino acids: CASSQRQTLRTEAFF. The CDR3 DNA reads as TGTGCCAGCAGCCAACGGCAGACCCTTCGCACTGAAGCTTTCTTT.

V is TRBV9 and J is TRBJ2-3, with TRBD1 matching over 8 bases. After removal of 0 bases from V and 4 bases from J, the junction contained 7 bases not matched to a gene. The CDR3 extends over 16 amino acids. Germline lookup yields CDR1 SGDLS and CDR2 YYNGEE. CDR3 in amino acids: CASSVVTGAGADTQYF. Here the CDR3 DNA reads TGTGCCAGCAGCGTAGTGACAGGGGCGGGCGCAGATACGCAGTATTTT.

The V call is TRBV5-1, the J call TRBJ1-1; no clear D gene. This CDR3 has 14 residues. The ends were cut back, 0 bases at V and 3 bases at J, with 9 bases in the middle. Per the germline V gene, CDR1 is SGHRS and CDR2 is YFSETQ. The CDR3 DNA sequence: TGCGCCAGCAGCTTGGAGGGCACTTACACTGAAGCTTTCTTT. Its translation: CASSLEGTYTEAFF.

This clonotype was counted only a few times. This sequence joins TRBV5-1 and TRBJ1-2, with D hard to call. The CDR3 covers 13 residues. CDR1 is SGHRS, CDR2 YFSETQ, per germline. V was trimmed by 0 bases and J by 6 bases, leaving 9 bases between them. The CDR3 protein is CASSLAPRNGYTF. Here the CDR3 DNA reads TGCGCCAGCAGCTTGGCTCCCAGGAATGGCTACACCTTC.

The sample holds a few counts of this clonotype. The rearrangement links TRBV4-3 to TRBJ1-1, with a tentative D call TRBD1 (5 bases). The V end was cut by 0 bases, the J end by 7 bases, with 12 bases between. Germline CDR1 is LGHNA and CDR2 is YSLEER. The CDR3 is made up of 14 amino acids. CDR3 residues: CASSQDWGPGEAFF. The CDR3, as DNA: TGCGCCAGCAGCCAAGATTGGGGACCGGGTGAAGCTTTCTTT.

This chain joins TRBV5-1 and TRBJ2-1; perhaps TRBD2 as D (5 bases). The CDR3 spans 13 residues. Germline values: CDR1 SGHRS, CDR2 YFSETQ. The V gene lost 0 bases and the J gene lost 5 bases, with 6 bases spanning the gap. The CDR3 sequence is CASSLAADNEQFF. CDR3 nucleotides: TGCGCCAGCAGCTTGGCAGCGGACAATGAGCAGTTCTTC.

This clonotype was seen many times. This chain joins TRBV4-1 and TRBJ1-3; unclear D gene. Trimming removed 4 bases from V and 3 bases from J, with 10 bases in between. Germline CDR1 MGHRA, CDR2 YSYEKL. CDR3 size: 14 residues. CDR3 in DNA: TGCGCCAGCAGCCGGGAAGGAGGTGGAAACACCATATATTTT. Translating it yields CASSREGGGNTIYF.

This clonotype was picked up a small number of times. CDR3 protein: CATSRDFRGTDTQYF. The CDR3 DNA follows: TGTGCCACCAGCAGAGATTTTAGGGGCACAGATACGCAGTATTTT. V gene TRBV15 combines with J gene TRBJ2-3; D unresolved. Trimming pared 0 bases from V and 1 base from J, leaving 8 bases between. Looked up from germline, CDR1 is LNHNV and CDR2 is YYDKDF (reference sequence). The CDR3 runs 15 residues.

The chain is built from TRBV5-1 and TRBJ1-1; tentatively, D is TRBD1 (6 bases). CDR1 and CDR2 (germline): SGHRS, YFSETQ. The V gene lost 5 bases and the J gene lost 8 bases, with 13 bases spanning the gap. This CDR3 contains 12 residues. In DNA form, the CDR3 reads TGCGCCAGCAGTCCCGGGGGCGAAGAAGCTTTCTTT. This sequence encodes CASSPGGEEAFF.

In this sample, this clonotype turned up a few times. The J gene is TRBJ1-1, the V gene TRBV29-1, with D maybe TRBD1 (6 bases). CDR1 is SQVTM, CDR2 ANQGSEA, per germline. V lost 4 bases, J lost 6 bases, and 9 bases lay in between. This CDR3 is built from 11 residues. CDR3 residues: CSVARGSEAFF. In DNA, the CDR3 is TGCAGCGTTGCCAGGGGATCTGAAGCTTTCTTT.

This clonotype was detected only once. The V gene is TRBV9, the J gene TRBJ2-1; D not resolved. Germline lookup yields CDR1 SGDLS and CDR2 YYNGEE. With 3 bases removed from V and 2 bases from J, the gap between germline ends came to 12 bases. The CDR3 runs 15 residues. CDR3: CASSAAGLPYNEQFF. The CDR3 bases are TGTGCCAGCAGCGCCGCTGGGCTACCCTACAATGAGCAGTTCTTC.

The sample holds one count of this clonotype. This chain joins TRBV28 and TRBJ1-2; TRBD1 might be the D (6 bases). CDR1 is MDHEN and CDR2 is SYDVKM in the germline V gene. V lost 2 bases and J 9 bases, leaving 22 bases between the germline ends. CDR3 length: 16 amino acids. CDR3 amino acids: CASSLVRQGGGDRYTF. CDR3 coding DNA: TGTGCCAGCAGTTTAGTACGGCAGGGAGGGGGAGACCGCTACACCTTC.

The chain recombines TRBV6-2 or TRBV6-3 with TRBJ2-1, with TRBD2 matching over 7 bases. Per germline, CDR1 MNHEY and CDR2 SVGEGT. V lost 9 bases, J lost 0 bases, and 5 bases stayed unmatched. The CDR3 extends over 14 amino acids. CDR3 nucleotides: TGTGCCAGTGGGGGGGAAGTCTCCTACAATGAGCAGTTCTTC. Its translation: CASGGEVSYNEQFF.

Only a few counts were recorded for this clonotype. The chain recombines TRBV29-1 with TRBJ1-5; D remains unclear. Germline lookup yields CDR1 SQVTM and CDR2 ANQGSEA. Between the trimmed V and J ends, which lost 7 bases and 7 bases, there was a span of 14 bases. This CDR3 has 12 residues. The DNA of the CDR3 is TGCAGCGCCGGTGACTATGACCAGCCCCAGCATTTT. Encoded protein: CSAGDYDQPQHF. The whole variable domain, remainder taken from reference TRBV29-1 and TRBJ1-5, is SAVISQKPSRDICQRGTSLTIQCQVDSQVTMMFWYRQQPGQSLTLIATANQGSEATYESGFVIDKFPISRPNLTFSTLTVSNMSPEDSSIYLCSAGDYDQPQHFGDGTRLSIL.

The chain is built from TRBV6-6 and TRBJ1-1, with 7 bases that match TRBD1. V was pared by 7 bases and J by 3 bases, with 5 bases of the junction left unmatched. The CDR3 is 13 amino acids. Germline-derived CDR1 and CDR2 are MNHNY and SVGAGI (reference sequence). The CDR3, as DNA: TGTGCCAGCAAGAGGGACAGATACACTGAAGCTTTCTTT. As protein: CASKRDRYTEAFF.

This chain connects TRBV4-2 to TRBJ1-1; TRBD1 matches 7 bases. The J segment lost 9 bases and the V segment lost 2 bases, leaving 9 bases of the junction unmatched. The CDR3 contains 14 residues. The germline CDR1 and CDR2 sequences are LGHNA and YNFKEQ. DNA of the CDR3: TGTGCCAGCAGCCAATACGGGACAGAAGGGAAAGCTTTCTTT. Its protein is CASSQYGTEGKAFF.

By share of the sample, this clonotype is large. This chain uses TRBV7-9 with TRBJ2-7; D is unclear. The germline V gene encodes CDR1 SEHNR and CDR2 FQNEAQ (reference sequence). Between the trimmed V and J ends, which lost 5 bases and 6 bases, there was a span of 11 bases. This CDR3 contains 12 residues. In nucleotides, the CDR3 is TGTGCCAGCAGCCCCCTTTCGGCCGAGCAGTACTTC. It is translated as CASSPLSAEQYF.

This sequence joins TRBV29-1 and TRBJ2-6; possibly TRBD1 for D (6 bases). The CDR3 runs 15 residues. Looked up from germline, CDR1 is SQVTM and CDR2 is ANQGSEA. Deletions cut 4 bases from V and 2 bases from J, with 12 bases between. The CDR3 loop is CSVGRGVPGANVLTF. In nucleotides, the CDR3 is TGCAGCGTTGGCAGGGGAGTCCCTGGGGCCAACGTCCTGACTTTC.